The present T cell receptor (beta chain) was sequenced within a study of blood T cell repertoires in COVID-19. Study background: The United States, Italy and Spain were the sources of the acute and convalescent COVID-19 samples. T cells, B-cell-depleted T cells, or PBMCs provided the cDNA or gDNA that served as material.

CDR3 length: 12 residues. Looked up from germline, CDR1 is LGHDT and CDR2 is YNNKEL (reference sequence). The V end lost 6 bases, the J end lost 2 bases, and 8 bases lay between the germline ends. Per the original methods: Reference gene primer amplification gave nucleated cell count estimates. Here immunoSEQ multiplex PCR was the method, and the copy in TCRdb shows in-frame clones only, minus some. Clone size and V and J calls were adopted from that table, with D and trimming inferred from the DNA. The table shows about 190,000 clones, with roughly four fifths occurring only once. The receptor's source is a young man with active or convalescent COVID-19. The chain is built from TRBV3-1 (or the pseudogene TRBV3-2) and TRBJ2-7; TRBD1 might be the D (6 bases). The specimen sequenced was peripheral blood. The CDR3 DNA is TGTGCCAGCAGTGGGGGCCCCTACGAGCAGTACGTC. As protein: CASSGGPYEQYV.